These 14 T cell receptor beta chains came from one sample sequenced in a study of shared clonotypes between healthy human individuals. The method was immunoSEQ multiplex PCR; TCRdb's version includes in-frame clones alone and lacks a portion of them. The sample carries some 2.3 million clones, 85% to 95% recorded once. Specimen: naive CD4+ T cells from PBMCs. Subset defined: CD45RA+ positively selected. Receptor source: a man between 18 and 29 years old in good health. Some clones in this sample may be carry-over from other donors' samples.

The genes are TRBV30 and TRBJ1-6; D remains ambiguous. V was pared by 5 bases and J by 0 bases, with 11 bases between. The germline CDR1 and CDR2 sequences are GTSNPN and SVGIG (reference sequence). The CDR3 covers 15 residues. This CDR3 is CAWGRSTSYNSPLHF. CDR3 DNA sequence: TGTGCCTGGGGACGGTCAACCTCCTATAATTCACCCCTCCACTTT.

The chain carries TRBV7-9 and TRBJ1-5, with 8 bases aligning to TRBD1. The J segment lost 4 bases and the V segment lost 5 bases, leaving 7 bases of the junction unmatched. The CDR3 covers 15 residues. Germline lookup yields CDR1 SEHNR and CDR2 FQNEAQ (reference sequence). CDR3 bases: TGTGCCAGCAGCCCAACAGGGGGTTGGAATCAGCCCCAGCATTTT. It specifies CASSPTGGWNQPQHF.

This clone was counted once. The rearrangement links TRBV7-2 to TRBJ2-5, with 15 nucleotides matching TRBD2. There are 17 residues in the CDR3. J lost 7 bases, V lost 5 bases, and 11 bases had no gene match. Germline CDR1 and CDR2: SGHTA and FQGNSA. The CDR3 DNA follows: TGTGCCAGCAGCCCTCCGGGACTAGCGGGAGGTGGGGGGACCCAGTACTTC. Residues: CASSPPGLAGGGGTQYF.

This clone was picked up one time. The CDR3 loop is CASSFTPGSQETQYF. CDR3 bases: TGCGCCAGCAGCTTTACTCCTGGTAGTCAAGAGACCCAGTACTTC. The V and J genes are TRBV5-1 and TRBJ2-5; D call uncertain. The V end was cut by 2 bases, the J end by 2 bases, with 13 bases between. The CDR3 has 15 residues. Per the germline V gene, CDR1 is SGHRS and CDR2 is YFSETQ.

The chain links TRBV5-1 to TRBJ1-2; D not certain. CDR3 size: 17 residues. Per the germline V gene, CDR1 is SGHRS and CDR2 is YFSETQ. The V and J ends lost 4 bases and 1 base respectively, with 20 bases between them. The CDR3 region is CASSPQPPQTNNYGYTF. DNA for the CDR3: TGCGCCAGCAGCCCCCAGCCCCCCCAAACCAATAACTATGGCTACACCTTC.

In the case of this clone: In the same sample, other DNA sequences code for this CDR3. V is TRBV28 and J is TRBJ2-7; D unresolved. The CDR3 is 13 residues long. Between the trimmed V and J ends, which lost 3 bases and 2 bases, there was a span of 8 bases. Germline values: CDR1 MDHEN, CDR2 SYDVKM. The CDR3 DNA follows: TGTGCCAGCAGTTTGCCGGTCCCCTACGAGCAGTACTTC. It yields the protein CASSLPVPYEQYF.

The J gene is TRBJ2-7, the V gene TRBV9; 7 bases are a match to TRBD1. This CDR3 spans 14 amino acids. V was clipped by 3 bases and J by 0 bases; unmatched bases: 3. CDR1 and CDR2 (germline): SGDLS, YYNGEE. The DNA for the CDR3 is TGTGCCAGCAGCGGGGACAGAAGCTCCTACGAGCAGTACTTC. It encodes CASSGDRSSYEQYF.

The rearrangement joins TRBV28 to TRBJ1-5, with TRBD1 matching 8 bases. This CDR3 has 16 residues. CDR1 and CDR2 from the germline V gene are MDHEN and SYDVKM. J lost 2 bases, V lost 6 bases, and 9 bases had no gene match. This CDR3 reads CASSSPDRVRNQPQHF. For the CDR3, the DNA is TGTGCCAGCAGCTCACCGGACAGGGTCCGCAATCAGCCCCAGCATTTT. The complete variable domain, with remaining parts taken from reference TRBV28 and TRBJ1-5, reads DVKVTQSSRYLVKRTGEKVFLECVQDMDHENMFWYRQDPGLGLRLIYFSYDVKMKEKGDIPEGYSVSREKKERFSLILESASTNQTSMYLCASSSPDRVRNQPQHFGDGTRLSIL.

This clone came up once. The rearrangement joins TRBV28 to TRBJ1-4; TRBD1 matches 10 bases. CDR3 length: 15 amino acids. V shed 6 bases and J 6 bases; nucleotides not matched to a gene: 7. Germline V gene sequence: CDR1 MDHEN, CDR2 SYDVKM. CDR3 protein: CASRASGTGDEKLFF. The DNA for the CDR3 is TGTGCCAGCAGGGCAAGTGGGACAGGGGATGAAAAACTGTTTTTT.

This clone appeared a single time. The V call is TRBV15, the J call TRBJ1-2; TRBD1 aligns across 7 bases. Germline CDR1 is LNHNV and CDR2 is YYDKDF (reference sequence). V trimming: 5 bases; J trimming: 4 bases; junction bases outside the gene matches: 7. This CDR3 spans 14 amino acids. Here the CDR3 DNA reads TGTGCCACCAGCCTAAACAGACAGGGCTATGGCTACACCTTC. Its translation: CATSLNRQGYGYTF.

The V gene is TRBV28, the J gene TRBJ1-5; D possibly corresponds to TRBD1 (6 bases). Trimming removed 5 bases at V and 4 bases at J, with 15 bases between. The CDR3 sequence is 15 residues long. Germline values: CDR1 MDHEN, CDR2 SYDVKM. The CDR3 DNA sequence: TGTGCCAGCAGTCGGGTAGGGGGTGCAAATCAGCCCCAGCATTTT. This encodes CASSRVGGANQPQHF.

The chain carries TRBV27 and TRBJ2-3, with D possibly being TRBD2 (6 bases). The V gene lost 6 bases and the J gene lost 0 bases, with 16 bases spanning the gap. CDR3 size: 16 residues. From germline, CDR1 is MNHEY and CDR2 SMNVEV (reference sequence). The CDR3 protein is CASSRRDLPSTDTQYF. In DNA form, the CDR3 reads TGTGCCAGCAGCCGACGGGACTTACCTAGCACAGATACGCAGTATTTT.

The chain has TRBV27 and TRBJ1-2; tentative D call: TRBD1 (5 bases). Germline CDR1 is MNHEY and CDR2 is SMNVEV (reference sequence). CDR3 length equals 12 residues. The V gene lost 10 bases and the J gene lost 8 bases, with 17 bases spanning the gap. The CDR3 nucleotides read TGTGCCACCCTCGGGGTTCCAGGGGGCTACACCTTC. Protein sequence: CATLGVPGGYTF.

The chain has TRBV15 and TRBJ2-1; possible D gene TRBD2, 6 bases. The CDR3 covers 12 residues. The germline V gene has CDR1 LNHNV and CDR2 YYDKDF (reference sequence). V was pared by 3 bases and J by 12 bases, with 12 bases between. The CDR3 DNA is TGTGCCACCAGCAGGGGACTTGAAACGCAGTTCTTC. Amino acid sequence: CATSRGLETQFF.